This T cell receptor (beta chain) came from a study of beta chain features in type 1 diabetes. As for the study in general: Healthy donors and patients showed comparable age, gender and cell yields. Study observations and caveats: Whatever favoring of shorter templates PCR might show would apply equally to patients and controls. Within the patient group, naive, central memory and Treg TCRB repertoires appeared more similar to each other than within healthy donors.

Remarks on this clone: Its antigen remains unknown.

Germline V gene sequence: CDR1 MNHEY, CDR2 SMNVEV (reference sequence). J lost 4 bases, V lost 2 bases, and 8 bases had no gene match. The CDR3 covers 18 residues. Each of the CD4+ naive, central memory, regulatory and stem cell-like memory populations was sorted via CD45RO/CCR7/CD25/CD127/CD95/CD27. What was sequenced were expressed TCRB transcripts, since all of the isolated RNA had been reverse transcribed. The data were produced by immunoSEQ multiplex PCR, yet TCRdb's version contains in-frame clones alone and is incomplete. The table shows about 360,000 clones, with roughly 12% occurring only once.

Sequenced material: naive CD4+ T cells from blood. The V call is TRBV27, the J call TRBJ2-2, with 12 bases fitting TRBD2. This clonotype was obtained from a man between 18 and 29 years old in good health. As DNA, the CDR3 is TGTGCCAGCAGTTTAGGTCTAGCGGGAGGGCCGGGCACCGGGGAGCTGTTTTTT. Its translation is CASSLGLAGGPGTGELFF.